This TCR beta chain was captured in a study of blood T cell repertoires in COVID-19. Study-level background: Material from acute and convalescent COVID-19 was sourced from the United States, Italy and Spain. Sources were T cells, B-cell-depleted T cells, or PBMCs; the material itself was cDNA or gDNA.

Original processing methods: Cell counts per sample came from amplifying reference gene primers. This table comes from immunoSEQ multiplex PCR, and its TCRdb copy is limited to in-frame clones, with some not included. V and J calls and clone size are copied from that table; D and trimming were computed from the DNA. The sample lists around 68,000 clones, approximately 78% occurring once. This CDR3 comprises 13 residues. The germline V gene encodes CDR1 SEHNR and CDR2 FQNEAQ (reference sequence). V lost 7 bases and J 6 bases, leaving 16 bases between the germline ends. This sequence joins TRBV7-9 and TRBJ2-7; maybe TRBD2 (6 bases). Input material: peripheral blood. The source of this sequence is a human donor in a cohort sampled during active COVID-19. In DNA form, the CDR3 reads TGTGCCAGCACCCGAGGAGGGTTTGGCGAGCAGTACTTC. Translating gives CASTRGGFGEQYF.